These T cell receptor beta chains were read from a single sample in a study of OX40 agonist ivuxolimab in advanced cancers. The data were produced by immunoSEQ multiplex PCR, yet TCRdb's version contains in-frame clones alone and is incomplete. The table lists approximately 98,000 clones, around 90% of them singletons, with over 0.6% in the top ten. The sequenced sample was CD4+ or CD8+ T cells sorted from blood, obtained in a trial of the OX40 agonist ivuxolimab. The receptor set was obtained from an adult with an advanced solid tumor such as melanoma, head and neck, liver or kidney cancer. CDR3s include the opening cysteine and the closing phenylalanine or tryptophan. A D gene is named only where the DNA matches it firmly. Clone size is given for some rows only: seen once, a few or many times, or a class if the clone is expanded.

abundance: -; d_gene: -; len: 13; j_gene: TRBJ1-1; v_gene: TRBV25-1; CDR3nt: TGTGCCAGCAGAGAGGCGAGGGGCACTGAAGCTTTCTTT; CDR3aa: CASREARGTEAFF
abundance: -; d_gene: -; len: 14; j_gene: TRBJ2-7; v_gene: TRBV6-6; CDR3nt: TGTGCCAGCAGTCAACCGCAGGGGTCCCACGAGCAGTACTTC; CDR3aa: CASSQPQGSHEQYF
abundance: -; d_gene: TRBD2; len: 15; j_gene: TRBJ2-3; v_gene: TRBV18; CDR3nt: TGTGCCAGCTCACCGACTAGCTCGGGAGGTACTGCGCAGTATTTT; CDR3aa: CASSPTSSGGTAQYF
abundance: few; d_gene: -; len: 15; j_gene: TRBJ2-2; v_gene: TRBV30; CDR3nt: TGTGCCTGGAAGACAGAACCATCGAACACCGGGGAGCTGTTTTTT; CDR3aa: CAWKTEPSNTGELFF
abundance: -; d_gene: TRBD2; len: 17; j_gene: TRBJ2-3; v_gene: TRBV11-3; CDR3nt: TGTGCCAGCAGCCCAAGGACTAGCGGGAGGGGCACAGATACGCAGTATTTT; CDR3aa: CASSPRTSGRGTDTQYF
abundance: -; d_gene: -; len: 13; j_gene: TRBJ1-2; v_gene: TRBV6-6; CDR3nt: TGTGCCAGCAGTCCGCAGGGTCAAAGCTCGTTCACCTTC; CDR3aa: CASSPQGQSSFTF
abundance: -; d_gene: -; len: 15; j_gene: TRBJ2-3; v_gene: TRBV7-9; CDR3nt: TGTGCCAGCAGCTTAGAGGGAGCATTCACAGATACGCAGTATTTT; CDR3aa: CASSLEGAFTDTQYF
abundance: once; d_gene: -; len: 13; j_gene: TRBJ1-5; v_gene: TRBV19; CDR3nt: TGTGCCAGCAGTAGGGGGGGCCAACAGCCCCAGCATTTT; CDR3aa: CASSRGGQQPQHF
abundance: -; d_gene: TRBD1; len: 13; j_gene: TRBJ2-2; v_gene: TRBV30; CDR3nt: TGTGCCTGGAGTAGACAGGGCGCCGGGGAGCTGTTTTTT; CDR3aa: CAWSRQGAGELFF
abundance: -; d_gene: -; len: 13; j_gene: TRBJ1-4; v_gene: TRBV6-1; CDR3nt: TGTGCCAGCGGCAGACAGGAGGATGAAAAACTGTTTTTT; CDR3aa: CASGRQEDEKLFF
abundance: -; d_gene: TRBD2; len: 11; j_gene: TRBJ2-7; v_gene: TRBV30; CDR3nt: TGTGCCTATAGCGGGAGCTACGAGCAGTACTTC; CDR3aa: CAYSGSYEQYF
abundance: -; d_gene: -; len: 14; j_gene: TRBJ1-4; v_gene: TRBV6-5; CDR3nt: TGTGCCAGCCAACGAGGGGGGGGCGGTGAAAAACTGTTTTTT; CDR3aa: CASQRGGGGEKLFF
abundance: -; d_gene: -; len: 15; j_gene: TRBJ1-6; v_gene: TRBV7-8; CDR3nt: TGTGCCAGCAGCTTAGAGGACAGAAATAATTCACCCCTCCACTTT; CDR3aa: CASSLEDRNNSPLHF
abundance: -; d_gene: -; len: 15; j_gene: TRBJ1-5; v_gene: TRBV30; CDR3nt: TGTGCCTGGACTGAGGGGGGGATTTTAACGCAGCCCCAGCATTTT; CDR3aa: CAWTEGGILTQPQHF
abundance: medium-sized; d_gene: TRBD1; len: 20; j_gene: TRBJ2-4; v_gene: TRBV4-2; CDR3nt: TGTGCCAGCAGCCAAGCCTCCGGGACAGGGTTTATATTAGCCAAAAACATTCAGTACTTC; CDR3aa: CASSQASGTGFILAKNIQYF
abundance: -; d_gene: -; len: 13; j_gene: TRBJ1-1; v_gene: TRBV18; CDR3nt: TGTGCCAGCTCACCGGGGGATAGGGATGAAGCTTTCTTT; CDR3aa: CASSPGDRDEAFF
abundance: -; d_gene: TRBD1; len: 16; j_gene: TRBJ2-7; v_gene: TRBV11-2; CDR3nt: TGTGCCAGCAGCTTGGACAGGGTGTTCCCTTTCTACGAGCAGTACTTC; CDR3aa: CASSLDRVFPFYEQYF
abundance: -; d_gene: -; len: 15; j_gene: TRBJ1-3; v_gene: TRBV30; CDR3nt: TGTGCCTGGAGTGTGGGACGAAACTCTGGAAACACCATATATTTT; CDR3aa: CAWSVGRNSGNTIYF
abundance: -; d_gene: -; len: 12; j_gene: TRBJ2-7; v_gene: TRBV29-1; CDR3nt: TGCAGCGTTGTGGAGGACTCCTACGAGCAGTACTTC; CDR3aa: CSVVEDSYEQYF
abundance: -; d_gene: TRBD2; len: 17; j_gene: TRBJ2-1; v_gene: TRBV7-6; CDR3nt: TGTGCCAGCAGCGAGAGGGGGACTAGCGGGAGTTCTGATGAGCAGTTCTTC; CDR3aa: CASSERGTSGSSDEQFF
abundance: -; d_gene: -; len: 16; j_gene: TRBJ1-1; v_gene: TRBV5-1; CDR3nt: TGCGCCAGCAGCGACCAGGGGAGGACCATGAACACTGAAGCTTTCTTT; CDR3aa: CASSDQGRTMNTEAFF
abundance: -; d_gene: -; len: 13; j_gene: TRBJ2-1; v_gene: TRBV7-2; CDR3nt: TGTGCCAGCAGCTTTTCCAGTGGGAATGAGCAGTTCTTC; CDR3aa: CASSFSSGNEQFF
abundance: -; d_gene: -; len: 10; j_gene: TRBJ1-1; v_gene: TRBV30; CDR3nt: TGTGCCTGGGGGAACACTGAAGCTTTCTTT; CDR3aa: CAWGNTEAFF
abundance: -; d_gene: -; len: 14; j_gene: TRBJ1-2; v_gene: TRBV4-1; CDR3nt: TGCGCCAGCAGCCAAGGGCAGGCAAACCGTGGCTACACCTTC; CDR3aa: CASSQGQANRGYTF
abundance: -; d_gene: -; len: 13; j_gene: TRBJ2-1; v_gene: TRBV7-9; CDR3nt: TGTGCCAGCAGCTTAGGTCCCATTGGTGAGCAGTTCTTC; CDR3aa: CASSLGPIGEQFF
abundance: -; d_gene: -; len: 14; j_gene: TRBJ1-4; v_gene: TRBV13; CDR3nt: TGTGCCAGCAGCTTACAGGGATCTAATGAAAAACTGTTTTTT; CDR3aa: CASSLQGSNEKLFF
abundance: -; d_gene: TRBD2; len: 15; j_gene: TRBJ2-3; v_gene: TRBV11-3; CDR3nt: TGTGCCAGCAGCTCCCGGACTAGTTGGATGGATACGCAGTATTTT; CDR3aa: CASSSRTSWMDTQYF
abundance: once; d_gene: TRBD1; len: 15; j_gene: TRBJ2-5; v_gene: TRBV18; CDR3nt: TGTGCCAGCTCACCGGCAGGGGGCGAAAGCGGGACCCAGTACTTC; CDR3aa: CASSPAGGESGTQYF
abundance: once; d_gene: TRBD2; len: 18; j_gene: TRBJ2-3; v_gene: TRBV7-3; CDR3nt: TGTGCCAGCAGCTTAGTGGTAGCGGGGGAAAGTAGCACAGATACGCAGTATTTT; CDR3aa: CASSLVVAGESSTDTQYF
abundance: -; d_gene: TRBD2; len: 14; j_gene: TRBJ2-5; v_gene: TRBV6-1; CDR3nt: TGTGCCAGCAGAATAAGAAGCGGGAGTGAGACCCAGTACTTC; CDR3aa: CASRIRSGSETQYF
abundance: -; d_gene: -; len: 14; j_gene: TRBJ2-2; v_gene: TRBV18; CDR3nt: TGTGCCAGCTCACCCCAGGGTGCGCCCGGGGAGCTGTTTTTT; CDR3aa: CASSPQGAPGELFF
abundance: -; d_gene: -; len: 13; j_gene: TRBJ2-2; v_gene: TRBV28; CDR3nt: TGTGCCAGCATAAAGGAGCTGGGCGGGGAGCTGTTTTTT; CDR3aa: CASIKELGGELFF
abundance: -; d_gene: -; len: 14; j_gene: TRBJ1-1; v_gene: TRBV7-3; CDR3nt: TGTGCCAGCAGCTTAAGACAATTGAACACTGAAGCTTTCTTT; CDR3aa: CASSLRQLNTEAFF
abundance: -; d_gene: TRBD1; len: 14; j_gene: TRBJ1-3; v_gene: TRBV18; CDR3nt: TGTGCCAGCTCCCCGGGACAGGGAGGCGGCACCATATATTTT; CDR3aa: CASSPGQGGGTIYF
abundance: -; d_gene: -; len: 15; j_gene: TRBJ1-1; v_gene: TRBV5-1; CDR3nt: TGCGCCAGCAGCTTGGAGGTCCAAATGAACACTGAAGCTTTCTTT; CDR3aa: CASSLEVQMNTEAFF
abundance: -; d_gene: -; len: 15; j_gene: TRBJ1-6; v_gene: TRBV27; CDR3nt: TGTGCCAGCAGTTTGGGAGGGGATCATAATTCACCCCTCCACTTT; CDR3aa: CASSLGGDHNSPLHF
abundance: -; d_gene: TRBD1; len: 15; j_gene: TRBJ1-5; v_gene: TRBV5-4; CDR3nt: TGTGCCAGCAGCCCGGGACAGGGAAGCAGTCAGCCCCAGCATTTT; CDR3aa: CASSPGQGSSQPQHF
abundance: -; d_gene: -; len: 13; j_gene: TRBJ1-4; v_gene: TRBV25-1; CDR3nt: TGTGCCAGCAGAGGACAGATTAATGAAAAACTGTTTTTT; CDR3aa: CASRGQINEKLFF
abundance: -; d_gene: -; len: 15; j_gene: TRBJ1-1; v_gene: TRBV11-1; CDR3nt: TGTGCCAGCAGCTTGATTGGACCGGTGAACACTGAAGCTTTCTTT; CDR3aa: CASSLIGPVNTEAFF
abundance: -; d_gene: TRBD2; len: 17; j_gene: TRBJ2-5; v_gene: TRBV7-9; CDR3nt: TGTGCCAGCAGCGACGGGGTCTCTAGCGGGGGGGCCGAGACCCAGTACTTC; CDR3aa: CASSDGVSSGGAETQYF
abundance: once; d_gene: -; len: 16; j_gene: TRBJ1-5; v_gene: TRBV7-9; CDR3nt: TGTGCCAGCAGCTCATCCGGGACCCTAGGAGGCCAGCCCCAGCATTTT; CDR3aa: CASSSSGTLGGQPQHF
abundance: -; d_gene: -; len: 12; j_gene: TRBJ2-2; v_gene: TRBV6-6; CDR3nt: TGTGCCAGCAGTTTACAATTCGGGGAGCTGTTTTTT; CDR3aa: CASSLQFGELFF
abundance: once; d_gene: TRBD1; len: 15; j_gene: TRBJ2-5; v_gene: TRBV5-1; CDR3nt: TGCGCCAGCAGCTCCTGGACAGGGCTACAAGAGACCCAGTACTTC; CDR3aa: CASSSWTGLQETQYF
abundance: -; d_gene: -; len: 11; j_gene: TRBJ1-2; v_gene: TRBV29-1; CDR3nt: TGCAGCGTGACTGCGGGCTATGGCTACACCTTC; CDR3aa: CSVTAGYGYTF
abundance: -; d_gene: -; len: 13; j_gene: TRBJ2-7; v_gene: TRBV11-1; CDR3nt: TGTGCCAGCAGCTTAGGGGGGATCTACGAGCAGTACTTC; CDR3aa: CASSLGGIYEQYF
abundance: -; d_gene: -; len: 16; j_gene: TRBJ1-6; v_gene: TRBV9; CDR3nt: TGTGCCAGCAGCGTGTCAGAATATCGCTCATATTCACCCCTCCACTTT; CDR3aa: CASSVSEYRSYSPLHF
abundance: -; d_gene: -; len: 16; j_gene: TRBJ2-3; v_gene: TRBV5-1; CDR3nt: TGCGCCAGCAGCTCGACCCCGGGACTCAACACAGATACGCAGTATTTT; CDR3aa: CASSSTPGLNTDTQYF
abundance: -; d_gene: -; len: 15; j_gene: TRBJ1-3; v_gene: TRBV19; CDR3nt: TGTGCCAGTAGTATACGGACGGCCACTGGAAACACCATATATTTT; CDR3aa: CASSIRTATGNTIYF
abundance: -; d_gene: TRBD2; len: 16; j_gene: TRBJ2-3; v_gene: TRBV11-2; CDR3nt: TGTGCCAGCAGCTTTCTAACTAGCGTTAGCACAGATACGCAGTATTTT; CDR3aa: CASSFLTSVSTDTQYF
abundance: -; d_gene: -; len: 14; j_gene: TRBJ2-5; v_gene: TRBV6-5; CDR3nt: TGTGCCAGCAAAGGGGCGGGGATCCAAGAGACCCAGTACTTC; CDR3aa: CASKGAGIQETQYF
abundance: -; d_gene: -; len: 13; j_gene: TRBJ2-7; v_gene: TRBV2; CDR3nt: TGTGCCAGTGGAGGGCAGGGGGGGTACGAGCAGTACTTC; CDR3aa: CASGGQGGYEQYF
abundance: -; d_gene: -; len: 17; j_gene: TRBJ2-5; v_gene: TRBV18; CDR3nt: TGTGCCAGCTCACCCCTATCCACAGGGTATACCCAAGAGACCCAGTACTTC; CDR3aa: CASSPLSTGYTQETQYF
abundance: -; d_gene: TRBD1; len: 13; j_gene: TRBJ2-1; v_gene: TRBV11-3; CDR3nt: TGTGCCAGCAGCGGACAGGGGGCCAGGGAGCAGTTCTTC; CDR3aa: CASSGQGAREQFF
abundance: -; d_gene: TRBD1; len: 13; j_gene: TRBJ1-2; v_gene: TRBV11-1; CDR3nt: TGTGCCAGCAGCCCCGACAGGGTCGGTGGCTACACCTTC; CDR3aa: CASSPDRVGGYTF
abundance: -; d_gene: -; len: 12; j_gene: TRBJ2-5; v_gene: TRBV5-1; CDR3nt: TGCGCCAGCAGCCGGGCCCAAGAGACCCAGTACTTC; CDR3aa: CASSRAQETQYF
abundance: -; d_gene: -; len: 14; j_gene: TRBJ2-2; v_gene: TRBV6-1; CDR3nt: TGTGCCAGCAATCCAGACAGGTACACCGGGGAGCTGTTTTTT; CDR3aa: CASNPDRYTGELFF